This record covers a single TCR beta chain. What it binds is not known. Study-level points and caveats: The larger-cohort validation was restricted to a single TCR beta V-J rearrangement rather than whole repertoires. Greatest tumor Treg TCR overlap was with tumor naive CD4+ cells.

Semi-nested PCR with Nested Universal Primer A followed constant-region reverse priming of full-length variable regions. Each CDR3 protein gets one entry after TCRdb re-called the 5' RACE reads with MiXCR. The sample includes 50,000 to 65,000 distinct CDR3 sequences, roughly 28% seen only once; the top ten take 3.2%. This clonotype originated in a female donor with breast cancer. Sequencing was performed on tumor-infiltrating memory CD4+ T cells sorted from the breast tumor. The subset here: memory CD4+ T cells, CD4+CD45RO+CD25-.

CDR3 amino acids: CSAIDGNYGYTF. The CDR3 coding sequence is TGCAGTGCGATTGACGGGAACTATGGCTACACCTTC. This chain connects TRBV20-1 to TRBJ1-2, with no clear D. The CDR3 contains 12 residues. Germline CDR1 DFQATT, CDR2 SNEGSKA (reference sequence). V shed 6 bases and J shed 2 bases, with 10 bases lying between them.